This T cell receptor beta chain was captured by sequencing in a study of post-analysis software for immune sequencing data. Unique molecular identifiers tagged the TCR beta cDNA libraries. TCRdb re-analysed the PCR reads in MiXCR, keeping a single row per CDR3 protein. Of approximately 660,000 distinct CDR3 sequences in the sample, approximately 59% were seen once. Overall study findings and caveats: The study found TRBV5-6, TRBV5-1 and TRBV20-1 among about five TRBV segments more frequent in patients than controls. With F measure, samples from one preparation batch clustered together strongly.

This clonotype was picked up one time. The antigen remains unidentified. The CDR3 has 14 residues. Trimming took off 1 base at V and 2 bases at J, with 7 bases between the two ends. This clonotype was sampled from a girl aged 2-9 years with multiple sclerosis. Sequencing input: blood. This chain joins TRBV12-3 or TRBV12-4 and TRBJ2-3; D unresolved. CDR3 sequence reads: CASSLGGNTDTQYF. CDR3 DNA sequence: TGTGCCAGCAGTTTAGGTGGGAACACAGATACGCAGTATTTT.